A selection of T cell receptor beta chains follows, all from one sample in a study of neurological immune-mediated disorders. From the 5' RACE reads, TCRdb called clonotypes with MiXCR, one entry per CDR3 protein. Among roughly 10,000 distinct CDR3 sequences, around 21% were seen once, and the ten largest hold about 50%. Material for sequencing was CD8+ T cells from blood. The receptors here all came from a woman aged 55-69 years with HTLV-1-associated myelopathy (HAM/TSP). The CDR3 runs from the conserved cysteine through the conserved F or W. Clone size appears in some rows only: once, few, many, or a class for an expanded clone.

j_call,clone_size,v_call,cdr3_aa
TRBJ1-6,many,TRBV6-1,CASSELAYTSYNSPLHF
TRBJ2-2,many,TRBV9,CASSPPNTGELFF
TRBJ1-5,many,TRBV19,CASSIVEFSNQPQHF
TRBJ1-6,.,TRBV6-1,CASPRDRVGYNSPLHF
TRBJ1-1,many,TRBV10-2,CASSRSEGRAEAFF
TRBJ2-4,many,TRBV6-5,CASSYSIQGGKNIQYF
TRBJ2-7,many,TRBV4-2,CASSQRRDGSYEQYF
TRBJ2-3,many,TRBV10-3,CAISDPEGTDTQYF
TRBJ2-7,many,TRBV20-1,CSARMVSSSYEQYF
TRBJ2-7,many,TRBV20-1,CSARDGDRTYEQYF
TRBJ2-7,many,TRBV10-2,CASSEGSGIEQYF
TRBJ2-1,many,TRBV9,CASSAGQSSYNEQFF
TRBJ1-1,.,TRBV28,CASSLFSRGRTEAFF
TRBJ1-1,many,TRBV4-2,CASSPKTGNTEAFF
TRBJ2-5,.,TRBV6-5,CASSRWGAAETQYF
TRBJ1-2,many,TRBV5-1,CASSPGPTDPRYGYTF
TRBJ2-3,.,TRBV5-1,CASSPGLAGGSNTQYF
TRBJ1-2,many,TRBV7-2,CASSLPNNYGYTF
TRBJ2-3,many,TRBV6-5,CASSYSPGVVDTQYF
TRBJ2-7,.,TRBV5-1,CASSGGYISSYEQYF
TRBJ2-1,many,TRBV5-1,CASSLGGQGLEQFF
TRBJ1-2,medium-sized,TRBV15,CATSRPFGGDGYTF
TRBJ2-1,many,TRBV5-1,CASSPTGANEQFF
TRBJ2-7,many,TRBV4-1,CASSQGPGQASEQYF
TRBJ1-5,medium-sized,TRBV7-9,CASSLPGQPQHF
TRBJ2-1,many,TRBV4-1,CASSQDLSSGGAYEQFF
TRBJ2-7,many,TRBV20-1,CSTGTGNSYEQYF
TRBJ2-1,.,TRBV20-1,CSASARLVRNEQFF
TRBJ2-3,.,TRBV6-6,CVSRYRETDTQYF
TRBJ2-4,.,TRBV5-1,CASSLATSQNIQYF
TRBJ2-5,many,TRBV20-1,CSARDYKETQYF
TRBJ2-1,many,TRBV29-1,CSVEGVVAGRYNEQFF
TRBJ1-1,many,TRBV6-1,CASSKAPDRGAEAFF
TRBJ2-5,many,TRBV5-1,CASSFRTGIRETQYF
TRBJ1-2,.,TRBV5-1,CASSSHTGGRSYGYTF
TRBJ2-7,many,TRBV11-2,CASSAGTRGAAYEQYF
TRBJ2-1,many,TRBV7-7,CASSSPPGARYNEQFF
TRBJ1-2,many,TRBV10-2,CASSESRVLQAYGYTF
TRBJ2-2,.,TRBV7-7,CASSLKEGLFF
TRBJ2-7,many,TRBV20-1,CSARDSYEQYF
TRBJ2-7,many,TRBV25-1,CASSVRIWGGSYEQYF
TRBJ2-3,many,TRBV21-1,CASSKVGGPTDTQYF
TRBJ1-2,.,TRBV6-2/TRBV6-3,CASSEIQGYGYTF
TRBJ2-3,many,TRBV2,CASSPSGGRGTQYF
TRBJ2-3,many,TRBV4-2,CASSQDLAGGTDTQYF
TRBJ1-6,many,TRBV20-1,CSARDHQGWGYNSPLHF